This is a list of T cell receptor beta chains from one sample in a study of blood T cell repertoires in COVID-19. Here immunoSEQ multiplex PCR was the method, and the copy in TCRdb shows in-frame clones only, minus some. The sample includes fewer than 400,000 clones, about 85% of them seen just once. Sequenced: PBMCs or T cells enriched from blood (not recorded which). Receptors were obtained from a woman aged 25 to 39 who had been exposed to COVID-19. Each CDR3 is given with its conserved first and last residue. Each record gives: clone size, D gene, V gene, J gene, CDR3 protein, CDR3 DNA. The D gene is left open where the match is weak. Where a row states a size, it is once, few, many or the class of an expanded clone; other rows omit it.

>NA|NA|TRBV27|TRBJ2-1
CASSPSRRGYNEQFF
TGTGCCAGCAGCCCTTCAAGGAGGGGCTACAATGAGCAGTTCTTC
>once|TRBD1|TRBV7-8|TRBJ2-2
CASSPISGGTGELFF
TGTGCCAGCAGCCCCATCTCAGGGGGCACCGGGGAGCTGTTTTTT
>NA|NA|TRBV7-6|TRBJ2-7
CASSFEPTGTYEQYF
TGTGCCAGCAGCTTCGAGCCGACTGGAACCTACGAGCAGTACTTC
>NA|TRBD2|TRBV28|TRBJ2-7
CASSLLTSGNYEQYF
TGTGCCAGCAGTTTATTGACTAGCGGAAACTACGAGCAGTACTTC
>NA|NA|TRBV28|TRBJ1-1
CASTRGGVLNTEAFF
TGTGCCAGCACCAGAGGGGGAGTTTTGAACACTGAAGCTTTCTTT
>NA|TRBD1|TRBV24-1|TRBJ1-2
CATSLSGGADYGYTF
TGTGCCACCAGTCTCTCAGGGGGCGCCGACTATGGCTACACCTTC
>NA|TRBD2|TRBV29-1|TRBJ2-7
CSVARAGSSYEQYF
TGCAGCGTTGCCAGAGCGGGATCTTCCTACGAGCAGTACTTC
>NA|NA|TRBV21-1|TRBJ2-1
CASSKSISGRGYNEQFF
TGTGCCAGCAGCAAAAGCATTAGCGGGAGGGGATACAATGAGCAGTTCTTC
>NA|TRBD2|TRBV5-1|TRBJ2-1
CASSLSSSGYNEQFF
TGCGCCAGCAGCTTGTCGTCTAGCGGTTACAATGAGCAGTTCTTC
>few|NA|TRBV5-4|TRBJ1-1
CASSFPDSGRRLTEAFF
TGTGCCAGCAGCTTCCCCGATTCAGGGAGGCGGTTGACTGAAGCTTTCTTT
>NA|TRBD1|TRBV6-5|TRBJ2-2
CASSPGQGGTGELFF
TGTGCCAGCAGTCCCGGACAGGGTGGGACCGGGGAGCTGTTTTTT
>NA|NA|TRBV7-9|TRBJ2-1
CASSLQSGNEQFF
TGTGCCAGCAGCTTACAATCGGGGAATGAGCAGTTCTTC
>NA|NA|TRBV3-1/TRBV3-2|TRBJ2-7
CASTIRGAAPREQYF
TGTGCCAGCACCATCCGGGGGGCGGCCCCCCGCGAGCAGTACTTC
>once|NA|TRBV28|TRBJ2-7
CASSRSYEQYF
TGTGCCAGCAGCCGTTCCTACGAGCAGTACTTC
>many|NA|TRBV7-9|TRBJ2-3
CASSLLRDTFTDTQYF
TGTGCCAGCAGCCTATTAAGGGACACCTTCACAGATACGCAGTATTTT
>NA|NA|TRBV30|TRBJ1-3
CAWSRGSSGNTIYF
TGTGCCTGGAGTCGAGGAAGCTCTGGAAACACCATATATTTT
>NA|NA|TRBV9|TRBJ1-2
CASSAPSPGYANYGYTF
TGTGCCAGCAGCGCGCCGTCTCCGGGATATGCTAACTATGGCTACACCTTC
>NA|NA|TRBV5-6|TRBJ2-2
CASSPAGRMSGELFF
TGTGCCAGCAGCCCGGCGGGACGAATGTCCGGGGAGCTGTTTTTT
>NA|TRBD2|TRBV11-2|TRBJ2-5
CASSLGASGETQYF
TGTGCCAGCAGCCTGGGGGCTAGCGGGGAGACCCAGTACTTC
>few|TRBD2|TRBV4-2|TRBJ2-3
CASSQGSAGSGGTDTQYF
TGTGCCAGCAGCCAAGGGTCAGCCGGGAGCGGGGGCACAGATACGCAGTATTTT
>NA|TRBD1|TRBV29-1|TRBJ1-2
CSGTGTGVYGYTF
TGCAGCGGGACCGGGACAGGTGTCTATGGCTACACCTTC
>few|TRBD1|TRBV2|TRBJ1-1
CASSWTGGLTEAFF
TGTGCCAGCAGTTGGACAGGGGGTTTGACTGAAGCTTTCTTT
>NA|NA|TRBV30|TRBJ1-1
CAWSPIDSLNTEAFF
TGTGCCTGGAGCCCCATCGACAGCTTGAACACTGAAGCTTTCTTT
>NA|NA|TRBV18|TRBJ1-2
CASSPRRGEGYTF
TGTGCCAGCTCACCTCGGCGGGGAGAAGGCTACACCTTC